The 26 T cell receptor beta chains in this list originate from one sample, sequenced in a study of CD4+ T cells in melanoma. Profiled with immunoSEQ multiplex PCR; TCRdb holds only in-frame clones, not every one. The sample shows about 14,000 clones, 68% of them seen only once. The specimen sequenced was cells from a culture (not recorded whether cultured in vitro). The source is a human donor with melanoma.

V gene TRBV4-1 combines with J gene TRBJ1-1, with unresolved D. The CDR3 consists of 16 residues. Trimming pared 3 bases from V and 3 bases from J, leaving 17 bases between. CDR1 MGHRA and CDR2 YSYEKL come from the germline V gene. In DNA form, the CDR3 reads TGCGCCAGCAGCCATTTGCCCGTTCGGAGGGACACTGAAGCTTTCTTT. It translates to CASSHLPVRRDTEAFF.

V gene TRBV29-1 combines with J gene TRBJ2-5; TRBD1 is a possible D gene (6 bases). Judging by the DNA end, TRBJ2-7 fits better; the J call may be wrong. CDR1 is SQVTM and CDR2 is ANQGSEA in the germline V gene. The CDR3 covers 12 residues. The CDR3 sequence: CSATGYGYEQYF. CDR3 coding DNA: TGCAGCGCAACAGGGTATGGCTACGAGCAGTACTTC.

On this clone: This CDR3 is also generated by other DNA sequences in the sample. The rearrangement uses TRBV5-4 and TRBJ2-7; D not certain. In germline, CDR1 is SGHNT, CDR2 YYREEE (reference sequence). This CDR3 is built from 15 residues. V lost 1 base to trimming and J lost 0 bases, with 11 bases between them. The CDR3 region is CASSLRPLSSYEQYF. DNA for the CDR3: TGTGCCAGCAGCTTGAGACCGTTAAGCTCCTACGAGCAGTACTTC.

This clone has more than one count but fewer than ten. The chain has TRBV4-2 and TRBJ2-7, with 8 bases that match TRBD1. V shed 1 base, J shed 2 bases, and the junction held 7 bases outside the gene matches. The germline V gene has CDR1 LGHNA and CDR2 YNFKEQ. There are 16 residues in the CDR3. The CDR3 DNA reads TGTGCCAGCAGCCAAGCGGAGAGGACAGGGACCTACGAGCAGTACTTC. This codes for CASSQAERTGTYEQYF.

The chain employs TRBV30 and TRBJ1-3; no clear D. The length of the CDR3 is 15 residues. Germline CDR1 and CDR2: GTSNPN and SVGIG (reference sequence). V lost 4 bases, J lost 3 bases, and 16 bases lay in between. CDR3 region: CAWTSGSFFGNTIYF. The CDR3 DNA sequence: TGTGCCTGGACATCTGGAAGCTTCTTTGGAAACACCATATATTTT.

This clone showed up just once. The V gene is TRBV5-1, the J gene TRBJ1-4, with a weak D call TRBD1 (5 bases). The CDR3 has 14 residues. CDR1 and CDR2 from the germline V gene are SGHRS and YFSETQ. V gave up 0 bases and J gave up 2 bases, with 5 bases separating them. CDR3 protein: CASSLGGTNEKLFF. The CDR3 nucleotides are TGCGCCAGCAGCTTGGGGGGCACTAATGAAAAACTGTTTTTT.

The chain joins TRBV19 to TRBJ2-7; D possibly corresponds to TRBD1 (5 bases). V lost 9 bases and J lost 5, with 20 bases in between. The CDR3 length is 14 residues. Germline CDR1 is LNHDA and CDR2 is SQIVND (reference sequence). The CDR3 nucleotides read TGTGCCAGCGGGCCACAGGACGGTGGCCACGAGCAGTACTTC. This sequence encodes CASGPQDGGHEQYF.

V usage is TRBV29-1 and J usage is TRBJ1-1, with a weak D call TRBD1 (5 bases). This CDR3 region has 15 residues. CDR1 SQVTM and CDR2 ANQGSEA come from the germline V gene. Trimming left V 5 bases short and J 0 bases short, with 16 bases between. Written as DNA, the CDR3 is TGCAGCGTTTCCCCGGGTTGGGGGATGAACACTGAAGCTTTCTTT. Its translation is CSVSPGWGMNTEAFF.

V is TRBV9 and J is TRBJ1-4; 9 bases align to TRBD1. J gave up 8 bases and V 0 bases, and 5 bases lay outside the gene matches. The length of the CDR3 is 15 residues. The germline CDR1 and CDR2 sequences are SGDLS and YYNGEE. The CDR3 DNA sequence: TGTGCCAGCAGCGTAGGGACAGGGGTAGGCGAAAAACTGTTTTTT. Its translation: CASSVGTGVGEKLFF.

This clone came up once. The V and J genes are TRBV4-1 and TRBJ2-7; D is unresolved. This CDR3 contains 15 residues. V was shortened by 2 bases and J by 3 bases, with 14 bases between the two germline ends. Per the germline V gene, CDR1 is MGHRA and CDR2 is YSYEKL. CDR3 sequence reads: CASSQPAEGDYEQYF. Written as DNA, the CDR3 is TGCGCCAGCAGCCAACCGGCAGAAGGAGACTACGAGCAGTACTTC.

This clone showed up just a few times. The chain has TRBV7-8 and TRBJ1-5, with D perhaps TRBD1 (5 bases). Germline V lookup: CDR1 SGHVS, CDR2 FQNEAQ. Trimming removed 1 base at V and 4 bases at J, with 11 bases between. This CDR3 comprises 15 residues. CDR3 residues: CASSLVGVRNQPQHF. In DNA form, the CDR3 reads TGTGCCAGCAGCTTAGTGGGGGTACGGAATCAGCCCCAGCATTTT.

This clone is labeled medium-sized (0.01 to 0.1%). The chain recombines TRBV11-2 with TRBJ2-5; D is unresolved. CDR3 length: 14 amino acids. The ends were cut back, 6 bases at V and 5 bases at J, with 16 bases in the middle. CDR1 and CDR2 from the germline V gene are SGHAT and FQNNGV. The CDR3 sequence: CASRGLGRRETQYF. The CDR3 DNA reads as TGTGCCAGCAGAGGGTTAGGACGAAGGGAGACCCAGTACTTC.

V usage is TRBV6-6 and J usage is TRBJ1-2; D remains ambiguous. Trimming took 3 bases from V and 6 from J, leaving 11 bases between them. The CDR3 loop spans 13 amino acids. Germline loops: CDR1 MNHNY, CDR2 SVGAGI (reference sequence). CDR3 in DNA: TGTGCCAGCAGTTATGGCCAGAGAGATGGCTACACCTTC. Residues: CASSYGQRDGYTF.

The chain uses TRBV7-9 and TRBJ2-3; possible D gene TRBD1, 5 bases. This CDR3 comprises 15 residues. Germline V gene sequence: CDR1 SEHNR, CDR2 FQNEAQ (reference sequence). V was cut by 5 bases and J by 0 bases, with 12 bases left in between. The CDR3 nucleotides are TGTGCCAGCAGCCGCCAGGGTTCTAGCACAGATACGCAGTATTTT. Amino acid sequence: CASSRQGSSTDTQYF.

CDR3 nucleotides: TGCGCCAGCAGCTTAGCAGGGAATCGGTATGGAAACACCATATATTTT. Encoded protein: CASSLAGNRYGNTIYF. The V and J genes are TRBV5-1 and TRBJ1-3, with a possible D match to TRBD1 (5 bases). In germline, CDR1 is SGHRS, CDR2 YFSETQ. V was pared by 2 bases and J by 3 bases, with 15 bases between. CDR3 length: 16 amino acids. The full variable domain, its missing parts supplied by reference TRBV5-1 and TRBJ1-3, is KAGVTQTPRYLIKTRGQQVTLSCSPISGHRSVSWYQQTPGQGLQFLFEYFSETQRNKGNFPGRFSGRQFSNSRSEMNVSTLELGDSALYLCASSLAGNRYGNTIYFGEGSWLTVV.

V gene TRBV7-8 combines with J gene TRBJ2-7; D is ambiguous. Germline assignment: CDR1 SGHVS and CDR2 FQNEAQ. The length of the CDR3 is 13 residues. The ends were cut back, 4 bases at V and 0 bases at J, with 7 bases in the middle. For the CDR3, the DNA is TGTGCCAGCAGCTACTCAGTCTCCTACGAGCAGTACTTC. Translated, it gives CASSYSVSYEQYF. Complete variable domain (other parts from reference TRBV7-8 and TRBJ2-7): GAGVSQSPRYKVAKRGQDVALRCDPISGHVSLFWYQQALGQGPEFLTYFQNEAQLDKSGLPSDRFFAERPEGSVSTLKIQRTQQEDSAVYLCASSYSVSYEQYFGPGTRLTVT.

This clone was seen a few times. The V and J genes are TRBV5-1 and TRBJ1-5; D is unclear. The CDR3 covers 15 residues. V lost 4 bases, J lost 7 bases, and 18 bases lay in between. The germline CDR1 and CDR2 sequences are SGHRS and YFSETQ. The DNA of the CDR3 is TGCGCCAGCAGCGAGGTCGGGTCTCCCAACCAGCCCCAGCATTTT. Amino acid sequence: CASSEVGSPNQPQHF.

The chain joins TRBV7-9 to TRBJ1-3, with D tentatively TRBD1 (6 bases). The germline V gene has CDR1 SEHNR and CDR2 FQNEAQ (reference sequence). The CDR3 sequence is 15 residues long. V lost 5 bases and J 2 bases, leaving 13 bases between the germline ends. The CDR3 DNA is TGTGCCAGCAGCGCCTCTACAGGGACTGGAAACACCATATATTTT. Its translation: CASSASTGTGNTIYF.

The chain combines TRBV5-6 with TRBJ2-7, with a weak D call TRBD2 (6 bases). V was trimmed by 0 bases and J by 3 bases, leaving 13 bases between them. CDR3 length: 15 amino acids. Germline-derived CDR1 and CDR2 are SGHDT and YYEEEE. As DNA, the CDR3 is TGTGCCAGCAGCTTGGATGGAGGGTTCCGCTACGAGCAGTACTTC. Translating gives CASSLDGGFRYEQYF. Full variable domain (remainder filled in from reference TRBV5-6 and TRBJ2-7): DAGVTQSPTHLIKTRGQQVTLRCSPKSGHDTVSWYQQALGQGPQFIFQYYEEEERQRGNFPDRFSGHQFPNYSSELNVNALLLGDSALYLCASSLDGGFRYEQYFGPGTRLTVT.

The chain employs TRBV5-7 and TRBJ2-7, with 8 positions matching TRBD2. TRBV5-7 is an open reading frame, and its role is uncertain. V was clipped by 0 bases and J by 5 bases; unmatched bases: 7. The CDR3 is 15 residues long. The CDR3 nucleotides are TGTGCCAGCAGCTTGGTCGCGCGGGGGGACGACGAGCAGTACTTC. Translating gives CASSLVARGDDEQYF.

The chain employs TRBV2 and TRBJ1-2, with D unclear. V was clipped by 2 bases and J by 8 bases, with 21 bases between them. CDR1 SNHLY and CDR2 FYNNEI come from the germline V gene. This CDR3 spans 16 amino acids. CDR3 nucleotides: TGTGCCAGCAGTGAACCGCCGGGAGACCCCGCGGGCGGCTACACCTTC. Translated: CASSEPPGDPAGGYTF.

This clone was seen more than once but under ten times. The chain uses TRBV14 and TRBJ1-1, with D unresolved. This CDR3 has 14 residues. Trimming stripped 0 bases from V and 8 bases from J, with 13 bases between. Germline-derived CDR1 and CDR2 are SGHDN and FVKESK. For the CDR3, the DNA is TGTGCCAGCAGCCAAGATTATCGTTTACACGAAGCTTTCTTT. This codes for CASSQDYRLHEAFF.

The chain is built from TRBV19 and TRBJ2-1; possible D gene TRBD2, 7 bases. This CDR3 region has 16 residues. Germline V CDR1 and CDR2: LNHDA, SQIVND (reference sequence). V was cut by 3 bases and J by 0 bases, with 12 bases left in between. In nucleotides, the CDR3 is TGTGCCAGTAGTATCTCGGGGGGCGGCTCCTACAATGAGCAGTTCTTC. Translated, it gives CASSISGGGSYNEQFF.

The chain employs TRBV6-5 and TRBJ1-1; D is unclear. Germline lookup yields CDR1 MNHEY and CDR2 SVGAGI. V was shortened by 5 bases and J by 4 bases, with 11 bases between the two germline ends. The CDR3 has 13 residues. The CDR3 nucleotides are TGTGCCAGCAGTGAAGTCCGGGGCACTGAAGCTTTCTTT. Protein sequence: CASSEVRGTEAFF.

This clone has only a few counts. V usage is TRBV29-1 and J usage is TRBJ2-5; D not certain. Germline loops: CDR1 SQVTM, CDR2 ANQGSEA. The germline V and J ends were trimmed by 3 bases and 0 bases, with 8 bases remaining between them. The length of the CDR3 is 13 residues. This CDR3 reads CSVDSGNQETQYF. In DNA, the CDR3 is TGCAGCGTTGATTCTGGGAACCAAGAGACCCAGTACTTC.

This chain connects TRBV11-3 to TRBJ1-6, with D maybe TRBD1 (5 bases). Germline V gene data show CDR1 as SGHNT and CDR2 as YENEEA. V gave up 2 bases and J gave up 16 bases, with 15 bases separating them. The CDR3 is 13 amino acids. CDR3 sequence reads: CASSLYSGTELHF. The CDR3 region has the DNA TGTGCCAGCAGCTTATACTCGGGGACGGAACTCCACTTT.